The sequence of this T cell receptor beta chain was determined in a study of T-cell reconstitution after alpha-beta-depleted transplantation in children. This CDR3 region has 15 residues. V gave up 6 bases and J gave up 4 bases; unmatched junction bases: 5. A library of TCRbeta sequences, prepared with unique molecular identifiers, was generated. TCRdb reanalysed the PCR reads using MiXCR and keeps one entry per CDR3 protein. The sample contains about 240,000 distinct CDR3 sequences, about 25% of which appear only once. This clonotype was observed once. Its antigen is not known. Broader study findings: About two months after transplant, alpha-beta T cells reportedly came from several hundred expanded graft clones.

J is TRBJ2-1 and V is TRBV12-3 or TRBV12-4; 11 positions agree with TRBD2. The sample was PBMCs, taken before TCRalphabeta/CD19-depleted stem cell transplant. The TCR originated in a girl aged 2 to 9 with Fanconi anemia, due to receive a stem cell transplant. The CDR3 nucleotides read TGTGCCAGCAGAGAGGGACTAGCGGAGTACAATGAGCAGTTCTTC. Translating it yields CASREGLAEYNEQFF.